This T cell receptor beta chain was obtained from a study of read filtering for tumor transcriptome and immune sequencing. This library used roughly 0.4 ug RNA and molecular barcoded adaptors spanning alpha/delta and beta/gamma chains. Via MiXCR, TCRdb re-called the reads, giving one row per CDR3 protein. The sample includes tens of thousands of distinct CDR3 sequences, nearly 20% seen only once; the top ten take around 15%. The CDR3 consists of 14 residues. V gave up 1 base and J gave up 2 bases, with 6 bases separating them. The germline CDR1 and CDR2 sequences are SGHAT and FQNNGV. Many counts were recorded for this clonotype.

Material: a population of CD138-negative cells sorted from bone marrow. The chain joins TRBV11-2 to TRBJ1-5, with TRBD1 as a possible D gene (5 bases). The sequence came from a donor at least 40 years old with multiple myeloma. The CDR3 DNA reads as TGTGCCAGCAGCTTAGGGGGCGGCAATCAGCCCCAGCATTTT. It codes for CASSLGGGNQPQHF.